The 22 T cell receptor beta chains listed next were all sequenced from one sample in a study of beta chain features in type 1 diabetes. The isolated RNA, all of it, was reverse transcribed, so expressed TCRB transcripts were what got sequenced. Repertoires were generated with immunoSEQ multiplex PCR, while TCRdb's copy carries only in-frame clones and drops some. Of some 270,000 clones listed, around 7.3% were seen once; the top ten hold 0.9% to 1.2%. Sequencing was performed on central memory CD4+ T cells from blood. The receptor set was obtained from a woman under 30 in good health.

In its sample, this clone was seen a few times. The rearrangement links TRBV2 to TRBJ2-2, with 9 bases that match TRBD2. This CDR3 spans 15 amino acids. V shed 7 bases, J shed 2 bases, and the junction held 5 bases outside the gene matches. Germline loops: CDR1 SNHLY, CDR2 FYNNEI. The CDR3 DNA is TGTGCCAGCAAACCTAGCGGGGCCAACACCGGGGAGCTGTTTTTT. Its protein is CASKPSGANTGELFF.

This clone appeared a few times. The V and J genes are TRBV4-3 and TRBJ1-4, with D uncertain. The CDR3 runs 13 residues. V lost 11 bases and J 0 bases, leaving 10 bases between the germline ends. CDR1 and CDR2 from the germline V gene are LGHNA and YSLEER. In DNA, the CDR3 is TGCGCCCGCGGCGGTTCAACTAATGAAAAACTGTTTTTT. Translating it yields CARGGSTNEKLFF.

The chain recombines TRBV15 with TRBJ2-3, with D perhaps TRBD1 (6 bases). Germline V gene sequence: CDR1 LNHNV, CDR2 YYDKDF (reference sequence). Trimming left V 5 bases short and J 2 bases short, with 17 bases between. The CDR3 spans 16 residues. This CDR3 reads CATSGHGGTSTDTQYF. The CDR3 region has the DNA TGTGCCACCAGCGGCCATGGGGGCACCTCCACAGATACGCAGTATTTT. The variable domain in full, completed from reference TRBV15 and TRBJ2-3, reads DAMVIQNPRYQVTQFGKPVTLSCSQTLNHNVMYWYQQKSSQAPKLLFHYYDKDFNNEADTPDNFQSRRPNTSFCFLDIRSPGLGDTAMYLCATSGHGGTSTDTQYFGPGTRLTVL.

The chain joins TRBV28 to TRBJ2-2; tentative D call: TRBD2 (6 bases). CDR1 and CDR2 from the germline V gene are MDHEN and SYDVKM. The CDR3 is 13 amino acids. V dropped 5 bases and J dropped 6 bases, with 10 bases sitting between them. The CDR3 loop reads CASSRLGSGELFF. As DNA, the CDR3 is TGTGCCAGCAGTAGACTAGGCTCCGGGGAGCTGTTTTTT.

In its sample, this clone was seen many times. The V call is TRBV7-9, the J call TRBJ2-3; TRBD2 matches at 11 bases. Germline V gene sequence: CDR1 SEHNR, CDR2 FQNEAQ (reference sequence). Trimming cost V 5 bases and J 3 bases; bases outside gene matches: 4. This CDR3 contains 15 residues. CDR3 region: CASSPRTSGTDTQYF. The CDR3 bases are TGTGCCAGCAGCCCCCGGACTAGCGGGACAGATACGCAGTATTTT.

V gene TRBV7-9 combines with J gene TRBJ1-1; the D is unclear. Germline CDR1 is SEHNR and CDR2 is FQNEAQ (reference sequence). CDR3 length: 15 amino acids. Trimming took 0 bases from V and 1 from J, leaving 9 bases between them. The CDR3 coding sequence is TGTGCCAGCAGCTTAGCGCTCAGTTCGAACACTGAAGCTTTCTTT. This gives the protein CASSLALSSNTEAFF.

The chain uses TRBV29-1 and TRBJ1-4, with 8 bases fitting TRBD1. This CDR3 is built from 13 residues. CDR1 and CDR2 (germline): SQVTM, ANQGSEA. J was trimmed by 7 bases and V by 5 bases; bases with no gene match: 6. The CDR3 region is CSVRGQAGEKLFF. The CDR3 bases are TGCAGCGTTAGGGGACAGGCGGGTGAAAAACTGTTTTTT.

This clone was recorded a few times. As DNA, the CDR3 is TGTGCCAGTAGTGTACCCGGGACAGACGCTGGCTACACCTTC. Protein product: CASSVPGTDAGYTF. The J gene is TRBJ1-2, the V gene TRBV19; 7 bases fit TRBD1. The V segment lost 5 bases and the J segment 7 bases; nucleotides outside the gene matches: 10. The CDR3 is 14 amino acids. The germline V gene has CDR1 LNHDA and CDR2 SQIVND (reference sequence).

CDR3 coding DNA: TGCGCCAGCAGCTTACTCAGCACAGATACGCAGTATTTT. As protein: CASSLLSTDTQYF. The rearrangement links TRBV5-1 to TRBJ2-3; D gene unclear. V was pared by 2 bases and J by 0 bases, with 4 bases between. Germline-derived CDR1 and CDR2 are SGHRS and YFSETQ. The CDR3 spans 13 residues. The entire variable domain, with the rest obtained from reference TRBV5-1 and TRBJ2-3, is as follows: KAGVTQTPRYLIKTRGQQVTLSCSPISGHRSVSWYQQTPGQGLQFLFEYFSETQRNKGNFPGRFSGRQFSNSRSEMNVSTLELGDSALYLCASSLLSTDTQYFGPGTRLTVL.

This clone was seen a few times. CDR3 region: CASSMGPDGLAFF. The CDR3 bases are TGTGCCAGTAGTATGGGCCCTGACGGGTTAGCTTTCTTT. The chain has TRBV19 and TRBJ1-1, with unresolved D. Germline V CDR1 and CDR2: LNHDA, SQIVND (reference sequence). The CDR3 is 13 residues long. The V and J ends lost 3 bases and 10 bases respectively, with 15 bases between them.

The chain recombines TRBV7-3 with TRBJ1-1; the D gene is possibly TRBD1 (5 bases). Trimming took off 5 bases at V and 1 base at J, with 11 bases between the two ends. Germline V gives CDR1 SGHTA, CDR2 FQGTGA. The CDR3 has 14 residues. The CDR3 region is CASSPGHRNTEAFF. CDR3 nucleotides: TGTGCCAGCAGCCCTGGACACCGGAACACTGAAGCTTTCTTT.

This chain joins TRBV4-3 and TRBJ2-3; D may be TRBD1 (5 bases). Germline-derived CDR1 and CDR2 are LGHNA and YSLEER. The CDR3 extends over 17 amino acids. The V gene lost 0 bases and the J gene lost 4 bases, with 17 bases spanning the gap. The CDR3 coding sequence is TGCGCCAGCAGCCAAGATATAAGGGCGTCAGGGCCAGATACGCAGTATTTT. The encoded protein is CASSQDIRASGPDTQYF.

The sample holds many counts of this clone. The V and J genes are TRBV10-3 and TRBJ2-2; D may match TRBD1 or TRBD2 (5 bases each). This CDR3 region has 14 residues. CDR1 is ENHRY, CDR2 SYGVKD, per germline. V lost 7 bases and J 10 bases, leaving 19 bases between the germline ends. CDR3 nucleotides: TGTGCCATCAAGGGGTCCCCTCTACGGGAGGAGCTGTTTTTT. Translated: CAIKGSPLREELFF.

This clone turned up a few times. DNA of the CDR3: TGTGCCAGCAGTTGGAATTCCGGGCTCTATGGCTACACCTTC. Translation gives CASSWNSGLYGYTF. The V and J genes are TRBV6-5 and TRBJ1-2; D gene unclear. V was shortened by 4 bases and J by 4 bases, with 13 bases between the two germline ends. Germline values: CDR1 MNHEY, CDR2 SVGAGI. This CDR3 has 14 amino acids.

The chain has TRBV13 and TRBJ1-5, with TRBD1 as a possible D gene (6 bases). Germline V gene lookup returns CDR1 PRHDT and CDR2 FYEKMQ (reference sequence). The CDR3 is 15 amino acids. Trimming cost V 5 bases and J 2 bases, with 13 bases left between them. In DNA form, the CDR3 reads TGTGCCAGCAGCATCCGGAACAGGGGCAATCAGCCCCAGCATTTT. Encoded protein: CASSIRNRGNQPQHF.

This clone was detected a few times. This sequence joins TRBV6-6 and TRBJ2-7; no clear D. Trimming shortened V by 5 bases and J by 3 bases, and 8 bases separated the two germline ends. CDR3 length: 12 amino acids. The germline gives CDR1 MNHNY, CDR2 SVGAGI (reference sequence). CDR3 in amino acids: CASSGLGYEQYV. As DNA, the CDR3 is TGTGCCAGCAGTGGGTTGGGCTACGAGCAGTACGTC.

This clone was detected many times. The J gene is TRBJ2-6, the V gene TRBV29-1, with D perhaps being TRBD1 or TRBD2 (6 bases each). Between the trimmed V and J ends, which lost 4 bases and 8 bases, there was a span of 9 bases. The CDR3 sequence is 12 residues long. Germline CDR1 is SQVTM and CDR2 is ANQGSEA. This CDR3 reads CSVAGATNVLTF. CDR3 DNA: TGCAGCGTTGCGGGGGCAACCAACGTCCTGACTTTC.

This chain uses TRBV6-5 with TRBJ1-1; D is perhaps TRBD1 (5 bases). This CDR3 has 14 amino acids. The germline gives CDR1 MNHEY, CDR2 SVGAGI. V was cut by 0 bases and J by 5 bases, with 10 bases left in between. CDR3 sequence reads: CASSYSGVGTEAFF. The CDR3 DNA follows: TGTGCCAGCAGTTACTCGGGGGTAGGGACTGAAGCTTTCTTT.

In its sample, this clone was seen a few times. The CDR3, as DNA: TGTGCCAGCAGCACGTGGACTAGCGGTTACAATGAGCAGTTCTTC. Amino acids: CASSTWTSGYNEQFF. The chain has TRBV6-6 and TRBJ2-1, with 10 bases aligning to TRBD2. V shed 6 bases, J shed 4 bases, and the junction held 6 bases outside the gene matches. CDR3 size: 15 residues. From germline, CDR1 is MNHNY and CDR2 SVGAGI (reference sequence).

This clone was counted many times. The chain employs TRBV6-6 and TRBJ1-1; TRBD1 is a possible D gene (5 bases). The germline V gene encodes CDR1 MNHNY and CDR2 SVGAGI (reference sequence). This CDR3 has 13 residues. V lost 6 bases and J 6 bases, leaving 14 bases between the germline ends. CDR3 coding DNA: TGTGCCAGCAGCAAGGGTAGGGACTCTGAAGCTTTCTTT. Protein sequence: CASSKGRDSEAFF.

The sample holds many counts of this clone. The chain recombines TRBV7-2 with TRBJ2-7; 7 positions match TRBD2. J lost 4 bases, V lost 6 bases, and 12 bases had no gene match. The CDR3 has 15 residues. Germline assignment: CDR1 SGHTA and CDR2 FQGNSA. CDR3 nucleotide sequence: TGTGCCAGCAGTCGACTAGCAGGGTCCTTGTACGAGCAGTACTTC. It translates to CASSRLAGSLYEQYF. Using reference TRBV7-2 and TRBJ2-7 for the parts outside the CDR3, the full variable domain is GAGVSQSPSNKVTEKGKDVELRCDPISGHTALYWYRQSLGQGLEFLIYFQGNSAPDKSGLPSDRFSAERTGGSVSTLTIQRTQQEDSAVYLCASSRLAGSLYEQYFGPGTRLTVT.

This clone occurred a few times. This chain joins TRBV6-6 and TRBJ1-2; 9 bases are a match to TRBD1. The germline V gene encodes CDR1 MNHNY and CDR2 SVGAGI (reference sequence). The CDR3 extends over 13 amino acids. Trimming took 5 bases from V and 7 from J; bases not matched to a gene: 5. The CDR3 DNA sequence: TGTGCCAGCAGTCCGGGACAGGGACGTGGCTACACCTTC. Translated, it gives CASSPGQGRGYTF.